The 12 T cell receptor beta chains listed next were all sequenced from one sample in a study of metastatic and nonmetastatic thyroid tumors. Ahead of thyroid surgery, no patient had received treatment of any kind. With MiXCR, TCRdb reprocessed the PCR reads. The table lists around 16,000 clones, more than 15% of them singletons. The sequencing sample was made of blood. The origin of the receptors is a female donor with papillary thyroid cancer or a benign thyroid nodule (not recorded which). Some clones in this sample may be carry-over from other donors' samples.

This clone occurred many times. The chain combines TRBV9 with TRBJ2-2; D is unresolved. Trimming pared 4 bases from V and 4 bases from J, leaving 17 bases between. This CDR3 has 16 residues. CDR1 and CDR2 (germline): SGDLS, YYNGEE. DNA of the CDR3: TGTGCCAGCAGCCCTTTCTCGGAGATGGGCACCGGGGAGCTGTTTTTT. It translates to CASSPFSEMGTGELFF. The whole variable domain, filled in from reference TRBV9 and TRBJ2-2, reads DSGVTQTPKHLITATGQRVTLRCSPRSGDLSVYWYQQSLDQGLQFLIQYYNGEERAKGNILERFSAQQFPDLHSELNLSSLELGDSALYFCASSPFSEMGTGELFFGEGSRLTVL.

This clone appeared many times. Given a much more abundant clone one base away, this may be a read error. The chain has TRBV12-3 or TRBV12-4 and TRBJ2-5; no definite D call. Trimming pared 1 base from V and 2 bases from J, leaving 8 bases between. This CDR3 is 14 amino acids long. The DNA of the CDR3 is TGTGCCAGCAGTTTAGGACACGGTCAAGAGACCCAGTACTTC. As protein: CASSLGHGQETQYF.

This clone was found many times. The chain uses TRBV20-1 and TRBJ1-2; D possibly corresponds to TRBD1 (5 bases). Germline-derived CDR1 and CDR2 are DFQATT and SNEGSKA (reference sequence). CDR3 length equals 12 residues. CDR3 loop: CRGGESNYGYTF. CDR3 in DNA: TGCAGAGGAGGGGAATCCAACTATGGCTACACCTTC.

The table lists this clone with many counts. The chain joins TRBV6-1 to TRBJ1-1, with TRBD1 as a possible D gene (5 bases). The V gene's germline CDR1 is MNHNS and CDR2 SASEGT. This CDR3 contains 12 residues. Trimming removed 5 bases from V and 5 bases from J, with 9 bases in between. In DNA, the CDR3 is TGTGCCAGCAGTCCTGGGGGGACTGAAGCTTTCTTT. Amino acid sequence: CASSPGGTEAFF.

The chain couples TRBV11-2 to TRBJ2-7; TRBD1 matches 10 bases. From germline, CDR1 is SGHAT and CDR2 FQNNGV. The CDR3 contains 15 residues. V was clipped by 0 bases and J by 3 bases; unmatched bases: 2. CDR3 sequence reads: CASSLDDRGLYEQYF. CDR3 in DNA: TGTGCCAGCAGCTTAGATGACAGGGGGCTCTACGAGCAGTACTTC.

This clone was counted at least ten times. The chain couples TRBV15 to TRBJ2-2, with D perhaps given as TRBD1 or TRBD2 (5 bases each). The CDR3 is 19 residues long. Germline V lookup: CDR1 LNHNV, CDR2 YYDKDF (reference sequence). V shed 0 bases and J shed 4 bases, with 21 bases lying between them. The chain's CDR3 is CATSREKGTWARSTGELFF. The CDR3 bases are TGTGCCACCAGCAGAGAAAAGGGGACCTGGGCACGCAGCACCGGGGAGCTGTTTTTT.

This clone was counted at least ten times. The CDR3 DNA reads as TGTGCCACCACCCGGGGGGAGAACACTGAAGCTTTCTTT. Amino acid sequence: CATTRGENTEAFF. The rearrangement joins TRBV10-3 to TRBJ1-1; perhaps TRBD1 as D (5 bases). Trimming shortened V by 10 bases and J by 1 base, and 13 bases separated the two germline ends. CDR1 and CDR2 (germline): ENHRY, SYGVKD. The CDR3 has 13 residues.

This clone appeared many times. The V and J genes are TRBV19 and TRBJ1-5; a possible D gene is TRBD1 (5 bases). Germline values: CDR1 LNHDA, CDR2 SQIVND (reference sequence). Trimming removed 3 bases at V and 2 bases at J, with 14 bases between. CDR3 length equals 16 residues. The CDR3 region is CASSILRGSGNQPQHF. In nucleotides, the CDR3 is TGTGCCAGTAGTATCTTACGGGGGTCTGGCAATCAGCCCCAGCATTTT.

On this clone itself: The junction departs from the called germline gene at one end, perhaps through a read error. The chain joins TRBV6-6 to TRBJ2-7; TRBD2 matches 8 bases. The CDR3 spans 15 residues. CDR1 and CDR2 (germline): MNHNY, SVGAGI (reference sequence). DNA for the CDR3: TGTGCCAGCATTTACTCGGGAGGGTGGGCCTTTGAGCAGTACTTC. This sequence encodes CASIYSGGWAFEQYF.

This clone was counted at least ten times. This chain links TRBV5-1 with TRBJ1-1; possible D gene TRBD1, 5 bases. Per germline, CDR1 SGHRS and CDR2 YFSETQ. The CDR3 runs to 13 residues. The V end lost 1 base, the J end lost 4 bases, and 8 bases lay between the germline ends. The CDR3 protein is CASSLTGGTEAFF. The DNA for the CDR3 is TGCGCCAGCAGCTTGACGGGGGGCACTGAAGCTTTCTTT.

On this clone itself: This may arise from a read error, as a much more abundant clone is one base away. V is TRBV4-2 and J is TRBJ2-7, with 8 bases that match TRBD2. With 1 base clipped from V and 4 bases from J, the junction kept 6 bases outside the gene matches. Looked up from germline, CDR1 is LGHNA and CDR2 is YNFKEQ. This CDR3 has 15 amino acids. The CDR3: CASSQGSGLGYEQYF. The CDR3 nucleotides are TGTGCCAGCAGCCAAGGCTCGGGACTAGGGTACGAGCAGTACTTC.

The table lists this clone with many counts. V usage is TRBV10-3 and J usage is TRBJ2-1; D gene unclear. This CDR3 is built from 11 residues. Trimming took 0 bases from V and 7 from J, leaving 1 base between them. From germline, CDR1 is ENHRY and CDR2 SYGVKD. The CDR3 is CAISESNEQFF. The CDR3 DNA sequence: TGTGCCATCAGTGAGTCGAATGAGCAGTTCTTC.